This T cell receptor (beta chain) was retrieved from a study of blood T cell repertoires in COVID-19. Per the study methods: Amplification with reference gene primers provided the estimates of nucleated cell counts. TCRdb's copy holds only in-frame clones and misses some; the assay was immunoSEQ multiplex PCR. From that table come the V and J calls and clone size; the DNA was used to work out D and trimming. The sample consists of about 280,000 clones, nearly 90% of them appearing once. The source of this sequence is a woman in her twenties or thirties who had recovered from COVID-19. The material sequenced was PBMCs or T cells enriched from blood (not recorded which).

The CDR3 here is CASKRSDPRMGGYTF. CDR3 in DNA: TGTGCCAGCAAGAGGAGTGACCCCCGTATGGGTGGCTACACCTTC. The V gene is TRBV2, the J gene TRBJ1-2, with D unclear. Trimming pared 7 bases from V and 7 bases from J, leaving 22 bases between. Germline V gives CDR1 SNHLY, CDR2 FYNNEI. This CDR3 is built from 15 residues.